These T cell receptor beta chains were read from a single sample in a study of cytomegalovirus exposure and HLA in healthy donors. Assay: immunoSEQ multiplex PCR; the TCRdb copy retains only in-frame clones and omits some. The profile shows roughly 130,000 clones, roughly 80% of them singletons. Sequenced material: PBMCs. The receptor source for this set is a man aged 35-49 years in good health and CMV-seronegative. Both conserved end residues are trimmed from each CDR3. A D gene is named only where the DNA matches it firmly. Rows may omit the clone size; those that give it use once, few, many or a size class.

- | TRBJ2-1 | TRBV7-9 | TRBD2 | ASSLVGSGGTSSYNEQF
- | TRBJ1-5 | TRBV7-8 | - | ASSLGLGLSPQH
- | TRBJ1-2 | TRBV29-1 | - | SVRGSDYGYT
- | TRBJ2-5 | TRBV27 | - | ASRRAPQETQY
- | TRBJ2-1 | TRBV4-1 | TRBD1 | ASSHGTGLEQF
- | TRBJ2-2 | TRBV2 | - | ASKFEGTNTGELF
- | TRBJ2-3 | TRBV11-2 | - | ASSLRRDAIRDTQY
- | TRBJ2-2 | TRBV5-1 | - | ASSLGQYYTGELF
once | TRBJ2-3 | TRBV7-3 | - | ASSFHRGDTQY
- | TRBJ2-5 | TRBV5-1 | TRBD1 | ASSLQGREETQY
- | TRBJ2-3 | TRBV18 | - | ASSPITDTQY
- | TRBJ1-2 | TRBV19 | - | ASSPTANYGYT
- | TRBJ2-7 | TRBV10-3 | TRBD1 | AIRIGQGLGEQY
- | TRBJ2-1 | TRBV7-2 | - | ASSSPGGEQF
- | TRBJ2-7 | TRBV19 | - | ASSIRGSGSEQY
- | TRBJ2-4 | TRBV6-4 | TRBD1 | AKTGTGEY
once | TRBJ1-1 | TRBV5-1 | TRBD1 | ASSKDRGTGNTEAF
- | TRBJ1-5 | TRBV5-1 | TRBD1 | ASSSPGTGNYSNQPQH
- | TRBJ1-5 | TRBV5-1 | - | ASSFTPEEPQH
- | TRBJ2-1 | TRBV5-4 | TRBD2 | ASSLLAGGPGTYNEQF
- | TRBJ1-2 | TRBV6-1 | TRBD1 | ASSEALSRDRGGYT
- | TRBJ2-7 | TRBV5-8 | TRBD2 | ASSLLSGGEQY
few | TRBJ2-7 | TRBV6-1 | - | ASNGGLSYEQY
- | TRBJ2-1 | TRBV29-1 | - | SVGQHYNEQF
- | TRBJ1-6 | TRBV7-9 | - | ASSFGGPTNSPLH
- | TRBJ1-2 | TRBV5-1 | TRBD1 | ASSLGIQGDYGYT
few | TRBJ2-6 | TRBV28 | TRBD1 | ASSKGQGAGANVLT
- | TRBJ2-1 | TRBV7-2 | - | ASSLEQYNEQF
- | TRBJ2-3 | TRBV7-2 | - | ASSLSGGTDTQY
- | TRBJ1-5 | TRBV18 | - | ASSPPGLQPQH
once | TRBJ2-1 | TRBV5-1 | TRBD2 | ASSLGTGGNEQF
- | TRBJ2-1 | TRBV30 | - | AWSVQVNEQF
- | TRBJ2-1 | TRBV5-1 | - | ASSLESGGPNNEQF
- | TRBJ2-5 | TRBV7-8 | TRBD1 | ASSFGTGGETQY
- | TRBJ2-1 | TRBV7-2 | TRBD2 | ASSYSGGSYNEQF
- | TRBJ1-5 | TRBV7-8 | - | ASSLVGNQPQH
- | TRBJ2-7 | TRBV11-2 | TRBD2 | ASSQGLAGVSEQY
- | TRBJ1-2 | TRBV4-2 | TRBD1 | ASRQGVSPGQGNYGYT
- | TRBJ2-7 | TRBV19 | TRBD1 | ASSKTGSYEQY
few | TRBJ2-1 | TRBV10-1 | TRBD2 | ASSGGLAGGRYNEQF
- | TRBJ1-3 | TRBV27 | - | ASSLGGSGNTIY
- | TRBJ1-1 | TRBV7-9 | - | ASSLFGGNTEAF
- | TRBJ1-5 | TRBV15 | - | ATSRDLGAVLQPQH
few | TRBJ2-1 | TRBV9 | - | ASSPQALYSYNEQF
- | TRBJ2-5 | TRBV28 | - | ASSLEGVGTQY
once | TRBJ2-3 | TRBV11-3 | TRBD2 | ASSLGGSGVTDTQY
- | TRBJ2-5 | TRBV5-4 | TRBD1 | ASSPAGQGAKETQY
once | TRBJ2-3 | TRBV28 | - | ASSRPGNTDTQY
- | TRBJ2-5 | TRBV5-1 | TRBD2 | ASSSVAGVKETQY
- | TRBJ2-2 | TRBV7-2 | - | ASSRGGGRTGELF
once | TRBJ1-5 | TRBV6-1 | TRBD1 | ASSEHPTGGDSNQPQH
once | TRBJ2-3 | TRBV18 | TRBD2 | ASSPVAGGPADTQY
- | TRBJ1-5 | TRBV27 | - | ASRGALNQPQH
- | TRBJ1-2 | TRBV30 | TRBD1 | AWSVRQGANYGYT